Listed below are T cell receptor beta chains from one sample, sequenced in a study of blood T cell repertoires in COVID-19. Generated by immunoSEQ multiplex PCR, the TCRdb table keeps only in-frame clones and is missing some. The table shows around 26,000 clones, with around nine tenths occurring only once. Input material: peripheral blood. These receptors originate from a human donor with active COVID-19. The donor label of this sample is uncertain. CDR3s include the opening cysteine and the closing phenylalanine or tryptophan. Fields, in order: CDR3 protein, CDR3 DNA, D gene, clone size, V gene, J gene, CDR3 length. A D gene is named only where the DNA matches it firmly. Not every row has a clone size; where given, it reads once, few, many or a size class.

CDR3aa: CASSLEVGSSYEQYF; CDR3nt: TGTGCCAGCAGCTTAGAGGTCGGGAGCTCCTACGAGCAGTACTTC; d_gene: -; abundance: -; v_gene: TRBV11-2; j_gene: TRBJ2-7; len: 15
CDR3aa: CASSLGTSGRVNEQFF; CDR3nt: TGTGCCAGCAGCTTGGGAACTAGCGGGAGGGTCAATGAGCAGTTCTTC; d_gene: TRBD2; abundance: -; v_gene: TRBV5-5; j_gene: TRBJ2-1; len: 16
CDR3aa: CASSSGSPSYFF; CDR3nt: TGTGCCAGCAGCTCCGGGTCTCCGAGTTATTTCTTC; d_gene: -; abundance: -; v_gene: TRBV7-9; j_gene: TRBJ2-1; len: 12
CDR3aa: CASSRGSYEQYF; CDR3nt: TGTGCCAGCAGCCGCGGGTCCTACGAGCAGTACTTC; d_gene: -; abundance: -; v_gene: TRBV7-2; j_gene: TRBJ2-7; len: 12
CDR3aa: CASSLVQYTEAFF; CDR3nt: TGTGCCAGCAGCTTAGTCCAGTACACTGAAGCTTTCTTT; d_gene: -; abundance: -; v_gene: TRBV11-1; j_gene: TRBJ1-1; len: 13
CDR3aa: CASSFLATYNEQFF; CDR3nt: TGTGCCAGCAGTTTTCTAGCCACCTACAATGAGCAGTTCTTC; d_gene: -; abundance: -; v_gene: TRBV28; j_gene: TRBJ2-1; len: 14
CDR3aa: CASRSADTQYF; CDR3nt: TGTGCCAGCAGATCGGCAGATACGCAGTATTTT; d_gene: -; abundance: -; v_gene: TRBV28; j_gene: TRBJ2-3; len: 11
CDR3aa: CASSLRPLFLGGLGRFTGELFF; CDR3nt: TGTGCCAGCAGTTTACGACCCTTATTTTTGGGGGGGCTGGGAAGGTTCACCGGGGAGCTGTTTTTT; d_gene: -; abundance: once; v_gene: TRBV28; j_gene: TRBJ2-2; len: 22
CDR3aa: CAISSRNTGELFF; CDR3nt: TGTGCCATCTCTAGCCGTAACACCGGGGAGCTGTTTTTT; d_gene: -; abundance: -; v_gene: TRBV10-3; j_gene: TRBJ2-2; len: 13
CDR3aa: CASSIFRGDGIAKNIQYF; CDR3nt: TGTGCCAGCAGTATATTCAGGGGGGATGGGATAGCCAAAAACATTCAGTACTTC; d_gene: -; abundance: -; v_gene: TRBV19; j_gene: TRBJ2-4; len: 18
CDR3aa: CASSRQRSNEKLFF; CDR3nt: TGTGCCAGCAGCCGACAGAGATCTAATGAAAAACTGTTTTTT; d_gene: -; abundance: -; v_gene: TRBV14; j_gene: TRBJ1-4; len: 14
CDR3aa: CASSSAGGPYNEQFF; CDR3nt: TGTGCCAGTAGTTCGGCGGGAGGTCCATACAATGAGCAGTTCTTC; d_gene: TRBD2; abundance: -; v_gene: TRBV19; j_gene: TRBJ2-1; len: 15
CDR3aa: CSVDLQRTGAFF; CDR3nt: TGCAGCGTTGATTTGCAACGAACAGGAGCTTTCTTT; d_gene: -; abundance: once; v_gene: TRBV29-1; j_gene: TRBJ1-1; len: 12
CDR3aa: CASSRAPGQPQHF; CDR3nt: TGTGCCAGTAGTAGGGCCCCGGGGCAGCCCCAGCATTTT; d_gene: -; abundance: -; v_gene: TRBV19; j_gene: TRBJ1-5; len: 13
CDR3aa: CASSFRGVVTEAFF; CDR3nt: TGTGCCAGCAGTTTTCGGGGGGTAGTCACTGAAGCTTTCTTT; d_gene: -; abundance: -; v_gene: TRBV27; j_gene: TRBJ1-1; len: 14
CDR3aa: CASSLRGAQNEQFF; CDR3nt: TGTGCCAGCAGTTTACGGGGGGCGCAGAATGAGCAGTTCTTC; d_gene: -; abundance: few; v_gene: TRBV28; j_gene: TRBJ2-1; len: 14
CDR3aa: CAISPQGAGSYEQYF; CDR3nt: TGTGCCATCTCCCCCCAGGGGGCTGGCTCCTACGAGCAGTACTTC; d_gene: TRBD1; abundance: -; v_gene: TRBV7-9; j_gene: TRBJ2-7; len: 15
CDR3aa: CAIGGRSYGYTF; CDR3nt: TGTGCCATCGGGGGAAGGAGCTATGGCTACACCTTC; d_gene: -; abundance: -; v_gene: TRBV7-8; j_gene: TRBJ1-2; len: 12
CDR3aa: CASSLGLATDTQYF; CDR3nt: TGCGCCAGCAGCTTGGGTCTAGCGACAGATACGCAGTATTTT; d_gene: -; abundance: -; v_gene: TRBV5-1; j_gene: TRBJ2-3; len: 14
CDR3aa: CASSKDRGDIQYF; CDR3nt: TGTGCCAGCAGCAAGGACAGGGGAGACATTCAGTACTTC; d_gene: TRBD1; abundance: -; v_gene: TRBV7-9; j_gene: TRBJ2-4; len: 13
CDR3aa: CASSLRLESDEQYF; CDR3nt: TGTGCCAGCAGCTTAAGACTAGAATCCGACGAGCAGTACTTC; d_gene: -; abundance: -; v_gene: TRBV13; j_gene: TRBJ2-7; len: 14
CDR3aa: CASSQDPPGLAGVPQTQYF; CDR3nt: TGTGCCAGCAGCCAAGATCCCCCGGGACTAGCGGGAGTCCCGCAGACGCAGTATTTT; d_gene: TRBD2; abundance: -; v_gene: TRBV3-1/TRBV3-2; j_gene: TRBJ2-3; len: 19
CDR3aa: CASSAGQGKGSYEQYF; CDR3nt: TGTGCCAGCAGCGCGGGACAGGGGAAGGGCTCTTACGAGCAGTACTTC; d_gene: TRBD1; abundance: -; v_gene: TRBV11-3; j_gene: TRBJ2-7; len: 16
CDR3aa: CASSEARLGLYNEQFF; CDR3nt: TGTGCCAGCAGTGAAGCGCGCCTCGGTCTTTACAATGAGCAGTTCTTC; d_gene: -; abundance: -; v_gene: TRBV2; j_gene: TRBJ2-1; len: 16
CDR3aa: CASRDVGGGYTF; CDR3nt: TGTGCCAGCAGGGACGTCGGGGGTGGCTACACCTTC; d_gene: -; abundance: -; v_gene: TRBV6-5; j_gene: TRBJ1-2; len: 12
CDR3aa: CASSLQGVITGELFF; CDR3nt: TGTGCCAGCTCGCTCCAGGGGGTGATCACCGGGGAGCTGTTTTTT; d_gene: TRBD1; abundance: -; v_gene: TRBV18; j_gene: TRBJ2-2; len: 15
CDR3aa: CASSAQGQETQYF; CDR3nt: TGTGCCAGCAGCGCACAGGGCCAAGAGACCCAGTACTTC; d_gene: -; abundance: -; v_gene: TRBV2; j_gene: TRBJ2-5; len: 13
CDR3aa: CASSNIRQETQYF; CDR3nt: TGTGCCAGTAGTAACATCAGACAAGAGACCCAGTACTTC; d_gene: -; abundance: once; v_gene: TRBV19; j_gene: TRBJ2-5; len: 13
CDR3aa: CASTTRQGSTNEKLFF; CDR3nt: TGTGCCAGCACCACAAGACAGGGATCAACTAATGAAAAACTGTTTTTT; d_gene: TRBD1; abundance: -; v_gene: TRBV28; j_gene: TRBJ1-4; len: 16
CDR3aa: CASSPGRLAREQYF; CDR3nt: TGCGCCAGCAGCCCTGGCCGACTAGCGCGGGAGCAGTACTTC; d_gene: TRBD2; abundance: -; v_gene: TRBV5-1; j_gene: TRBJ2-7; len: 14
CDR3aa: CASSVAAGTSVTEQYF; CDR3nt: TGTGCCAGCAGCGTAGCGGCCGGGACTAGCGTTACGGAGCAGTACTTC; d_gene: TRBD2; abundance: -; v_gene: TRBV9; j_gene: TRBJ2-7; len: 16
CDR3aa: CASSQENSGNHNEQFF; CDR3nt: TGTGCCAGCAGCCAAGAGAATAGCGGGAACCACAATGAGCAGTTCTTC; d_gene: TRBD2; abundance: -; v_gene: TRBV4-2; j_gene: TRBJ2-1; len: 16
CDR3aa: CASSFPDGHLEAFF; CDR3nt: TGTGCCAGCAGTTTCCCCGACGGACACCTTGAAGCTTTCTTT; d_gene: -; abundance: -; v_gene: TRBV6-8; j_gene: TRBJ1-1; len: 14
CDR3aa: CASSSSGTPGEQYF; CDR3nt: TGTGCCAGCAGCTCTAGCGGGACCCCCGGCGAGCAGTACTTC; d_gene: TRBD2; abundance: -; v_gene: TRBV5-4; j_gene: TRBJ2-7; len: 14
CDR3aa: CASSVVGSTGELFF; CDR3nt: TGTGCCAGCAGCGTAGTCGGGAGCACCGGGGAGCTGTTTTTT; d_gene: -; abundance: -; v_gene: TRBV9; j_gene: TRBJ2-2; len: 14
CDR3aa: CASSMDFPFTYEQYF; CDR3nt: TGTGCCAGTAGTATGGACTTTCCGTTTACCTACGAGCAGTACTTC; d_gene: -; abundance: -; v_gene: TRBV19; j_gene: TRBJ2-7; len: 15
CDR3aa: CASSTRGNYGYTF; CDR3nt: TGTGCCAGCAGCACCCGGGGGAACTATGGCTACACCTTC; d_gene: -; abundance: -; v_gene: TRBV5-4; j_gene: TRBJ1-2; len: 13
CDR3aa: CASSYSGNGYTF; CDR3nt: TGTGCCAGCAGTTATTCGGGGAATGGCTACACCTTC; d_gene: -; abundance: -; v_gene: TRBV6-5; j_gene: TRBJ1-2; len: 12
CDR3aa: CATQDPRGGINEQFF; CDR3nt: TGTGCCACCCAAGACCCCCGTGGGGGGATCAATGAGCAGTTCTTC; d_gene: -; abundance: -; v_gene: TRBV24-1; j_gene: TRBJ2-1; len: 15
CDR3aa: CASSYGQGVQPQHF; CDR3nt: TGTGCCAGCAGTTACGGACAGGGGGTTCAGCCCCAGCATTTT; d_gene: TRBD1; abundance: few; v_gene: TRBV6-5; j_gene: TRBJ1-5; len: 14
CDR3aa: CASSSAPRGEQYF; CDR3nt: TGTGCCAGCAGTTCGGCCCCCCGGGGCGAGCAGTACTTC; d_gene: -; abundance: -; v_gene: TRBV27; j_gene: TRBJ2-7; len: 13
CDR3aa: CASSSTLAGGFDTQYF; CDR3nt: TGTGCCAGCAGTTCAACCCTAGCGGGAGGGTTTGATACGCAGTATTTT; d_gene: TRBD2; abundance: -; v_gene: TRBV6-5; j_gene: TRBJ2-3; len: 16
CDR3aa: CSVDIQGVYEQYF; CDR3nt: TGCAGCGTTGATATTCAAGGGGTCTACGAGCAGTACTTC; d_gene: -; abundance: medium-sized; v_gene: TRBV29-1; j_gene: TRBJ2-7; len: 13
CDR3aa: CAWSVFLTYEQYF; CDR3nt: TGTGCCTGGAGTGTCTTCCTTACCTACGAGCAGTACTTC; d_gene: -; abundance: few; v_gene: TRBV30; j_gene: TRBJ2-7; len: 13
CDR3aa: CASSQGLEATYEQYF; CDR3nt: TGTGCCAGCAGCCAAGGACTAGAGGCCACCTACGAGCAGTACTTC; d_gene: TRBD2; abundance: -; v_gene: TRBV6-5; j_gene: TRBJ2-7; len: 15
CDR3aa: CASSLDRPDRTEAFF; CDR3nt: TGCGCCAGCAGCTTGGACAGGCCGGATCGTACTGAAGCTTTCTTT; d_gene: -; abundance: -; v_gene: TRBV5-1; j_gene: TRBJ1-1; len: 15
CDR3aa: CASSFLDRTAGNEKLFF; CDR3nt: TGTGCCAGCAGTTTCTTGGACCGGACGGCGGGAAATGAAAAACTGTTTTTT; d_gene: -; abundance: few; v_gene: TRBV5-6; j_gene: TRBJ1-4; len: 17
CDR3aa: CASSYQGSLAGEQYF; CDR3nt: TGTGCCAGCAGTTACCAGGGGAGCTTAGCCGGCGAGCAGTACTTC; d_gene: -; abundance: -; v_gene: TRBV6-5; j_gene: TRBJ2-7; len: 15
CDR3aa: CASSLGQPQHF; CDR3nt: TGTGCCAGCAGCCTAGGTCAGCCCCAGCATTTT; d_gene: -; abundance: -; v_gene: TRBV2; j_gene: TRBJ1-5; len: 11
CDR3aa: CASTKTGPPYEQYF; CDR3nt: TGTGCCAGCACCAAGACAGGGCCACCCTACGAGCAGTACTTC; d_gene: TRBD1; abundance: -; v_gene: TRBV6-5; j_gene: TRBJ2-7; len: 14
CDR3aa: CASSYPGGRDNEQFF; CDR3nt: TGTGCCAGCAGTTACCCGGGAGGGCGGGACAATGAGCAGTTCTTC; d_gene: TRBD2; abundance: -; v_gene: TRBV6-2/TRBV6-3; j_gene: TRBJ2-1; len: 15
CDR3aa: CASSTRTGNEQFF; CDR3nt: TGTGCCAGTAGTACAAGGACAGGGAATGAGCAGTTCTTC; d_gene: TRBD1; abundance: -; v_gene: TRBV19; j_gene: TRBJ2-1; len: 13
CDR3aa: CASSLMTSGRTNTQYF; CDR3nt: TGTGCCAGCAGCCTGATGACTAGCGGCCGCACGAATACGCAGTATTTT; d_gene: TRBD2; abundance: -; v_gene: TRBV28; j_gene: TRBJ2-3; len: 16
CDR3aa: CASSPGDPVDGYTF; CDR3nt: TGTGCCAGCAGCCCCGGAGATCCCGTAGATGGCTACACCTTC; d_gene: -; abundance: -; v_gene: TRBV7-9; j_gene: TRBJ1-2; len: 14
CDR3aa: CASSQEIQGADTQYF; CDR3nt: TGCGCCAGCAGCCAAGAAATACAGGGCGCAGATACGCAGTATTTT; d_gene: -; abundance: -; v_gene: TRBV4-3; j_gene: TRBJ2-3; len: 15